Below, one T cell receptor (beta chain) is given with its context. Antigen: not known. The data derive from a study of STAT3 mutations in large granular lymphocyte leukemia. Findings and caveats of the study: In T-cell large granular lymphocyte leukemia, about half of patients showed multiple immunodominant subclonotypes.

Repertoires were generated with immunoSEQ multiplex PCR, while TCRdb's copy carries only in-frame clones and drops some. The sample lists 15,000 or so clones; 84% were seen once. The receptor's source is a man over 45 with T-cell large granular lymphocyte leukemia. Some clones in this sample may be carry-over from other donors' samples. Source material: peripheral blood mononuclear cells.

DNA for the CDR3: TGCGCCAGCAGCTTGGCCTCCTCGACAGGGCCCAGGGGAAACACCATATATTTT. Its protein product is CASSLASSTGPRGNTIYF. The V gene is TRBV5-1, the J gene TRBJ1-3, with 7 bases matching TRBD1. Germline V gene data show CDR1 as SGHRS and CDR2 as YFSETQ. The CDR3 contains 18 residues. With 0 bases clipped from V and 4 bases from J, the junction kept 13 bases outside the gene matches.